Sequencing of this TCR beta chain was carried out in a study of neurological immune-mediated disorders. Germline V gene data show CDR1 as MGHDK and CDR2 as SYGVNS. The CDR3 sequence is 15 residues long. Trimming took 3 bases from V and 5 from J, leaving 16 bases between them. This clonotype was picked up many times. The target antigen is unknown. Whole-study findings and limits: HTLV-1-associated myelopathy ranked highest for TCR clonal expansion and multiple sclerosis lowest, beneath healthy controls.

TCRdb itself ran the 5' RACE reads through MiXCR, one entry per CDR3 protein. The table shows approximately 36,000 distinct CDR3 sequences, with roughly an eighth occurring only once. The chain combines TRBV25-1 with TRBJ2-5; the D gene is possibly TRBD2 (6 bases). Sequencing input: PBMCs. The clonotype was recovered from a woman between 50 and 59 years old with HTLV-1-associated myelopathy (HAM/TSP). The CDR3 sequence is CASSDRNRDWETQYF. CDR3 bases: TGTGCCAGCAGTGACCGGAATCGGGACTGGGAGACCCAGTACTTC.